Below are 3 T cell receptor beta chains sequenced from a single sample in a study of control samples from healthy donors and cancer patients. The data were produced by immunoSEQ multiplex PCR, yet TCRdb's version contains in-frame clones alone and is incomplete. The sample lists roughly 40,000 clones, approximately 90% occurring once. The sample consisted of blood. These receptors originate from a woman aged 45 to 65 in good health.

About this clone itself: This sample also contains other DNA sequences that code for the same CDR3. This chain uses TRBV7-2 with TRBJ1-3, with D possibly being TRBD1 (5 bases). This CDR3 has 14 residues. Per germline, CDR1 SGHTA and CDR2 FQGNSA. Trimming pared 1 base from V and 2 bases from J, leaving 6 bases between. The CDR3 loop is CASSLVGAGNTIYF. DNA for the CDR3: TGTGCCAGCAGCTTAGTGGGGGCTGGAAACACCATATATTTT.

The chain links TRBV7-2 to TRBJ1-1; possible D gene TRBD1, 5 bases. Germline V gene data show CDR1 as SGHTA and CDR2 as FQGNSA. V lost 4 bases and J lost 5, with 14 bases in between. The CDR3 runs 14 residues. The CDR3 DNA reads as TGTGCCAGCAGCTACGACAGTTTCCTTACTGAAGCTTTCTTT. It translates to CASSYDSFLTEAFF.

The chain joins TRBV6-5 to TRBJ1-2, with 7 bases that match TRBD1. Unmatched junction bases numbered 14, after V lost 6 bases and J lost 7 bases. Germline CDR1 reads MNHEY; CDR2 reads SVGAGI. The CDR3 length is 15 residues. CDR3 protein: CASSPSGQTPSGYTF. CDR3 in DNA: TGTGCCAGCAGCCCATCGGGACAGACTCCCTCTGGCTACACCTTC.